This T cell receptor beta chain originates from a study of beta chain features in type 1 diabetes. This clone was observed a handful of times. What it recognizes is unknown. The study's findings and limits: Type 1 diabetes patients had VDJ junctions that carried fewer insertions and more deletions.

Looked up from germline, CDR1 is SGHTA and CDR2 is FQGNSA. V was trimmed by 1 base and J by 7 bases, leaving 14 bases between them. The CDR3 loop spans 15 amino acids. The entirety of the isolated RNA underwent reverse transcription, so expressed TCRB transcripts were sequenced. Generated by immunoSEQ multiplex PCR, the TCRdb table keeps only in-frame clones and is missing some. The sample gives more than 300,000 clones, approximately 8.2% of which show up once; approximately 0.44% is in the top ten. The chain has TRBV7-2 and TRBJ1-5; perhaps TRBD1 as D (5 bases). The TCR sequence derives from a woman between 18 and 30 years old in good health. Sequencing input: central memory CD4+ T cells from blood. CDR3 sequence reads: CASSLGWGREQPQHF. The CDR3 DNA sequence: TGTGCCAGCAGCTTAGGATGGGGGAGGGAACAGCCCCAGCATTTT.